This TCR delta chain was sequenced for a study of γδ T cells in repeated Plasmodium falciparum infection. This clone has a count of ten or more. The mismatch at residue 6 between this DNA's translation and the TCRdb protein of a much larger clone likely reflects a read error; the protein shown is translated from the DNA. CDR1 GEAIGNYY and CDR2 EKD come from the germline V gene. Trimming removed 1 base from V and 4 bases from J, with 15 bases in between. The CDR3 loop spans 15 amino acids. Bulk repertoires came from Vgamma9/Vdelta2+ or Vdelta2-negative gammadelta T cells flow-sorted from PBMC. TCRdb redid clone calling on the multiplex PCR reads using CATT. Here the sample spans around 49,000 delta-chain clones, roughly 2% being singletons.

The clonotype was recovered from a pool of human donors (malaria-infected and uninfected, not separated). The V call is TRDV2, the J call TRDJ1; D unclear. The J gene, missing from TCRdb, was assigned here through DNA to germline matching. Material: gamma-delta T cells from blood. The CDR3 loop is CACDTPLGGSDKLIF. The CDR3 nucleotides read TGTGCCTGTGACACACCTTTGGGAGGAAGCGATAAACTCATCTTT.